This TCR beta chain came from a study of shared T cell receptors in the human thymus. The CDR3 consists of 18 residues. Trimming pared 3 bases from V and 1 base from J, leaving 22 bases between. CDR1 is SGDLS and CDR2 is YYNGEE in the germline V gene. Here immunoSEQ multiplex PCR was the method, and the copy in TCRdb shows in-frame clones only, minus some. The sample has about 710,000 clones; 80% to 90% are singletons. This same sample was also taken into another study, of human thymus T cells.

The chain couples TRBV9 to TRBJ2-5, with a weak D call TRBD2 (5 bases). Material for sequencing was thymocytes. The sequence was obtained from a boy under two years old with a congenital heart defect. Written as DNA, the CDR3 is TGTGCCAGCAGCGCCTCCTCTCCCCCACTAGAAAGCCAAGAGACCCAGTACTTC. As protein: CASSASSPPLESQETQYF.